This T cell receptor (beta chain) was obtained from a study of T cell responses to AZD1222 COVID-19 vaccine. Study results and limitations: No repertoire was sampled before or during the peak T cell response, only after it. Spike-wide vaccine-associated CD4 TCRs dominated at 160-218 and 743-854.

The germline V gene encodes CDR1 SGHTA and CDR2 FQGTGA. The CDR3 loop spans 12 amino acids. With 3 bases removed from V and 5 bases from J, the gap between germline ends came to 6 bases. Sequenced by immunoSEQ multiplex PCR; TCRdb stores in-frame clones only, minus some. The table includes about 210,000 clones, approximately 94% detected once. About this clone: The antigen remains unidentified.

The sample in question was peripheral blood, obtained 28 days after the second dose of the MenACWY control vaccine. The sequence was obtained from an adult who received the MenACWY meningococcal vaccine as a control. This rearrangement joins TRBV7-3 to TRBJ2-3; D remains ambiguous. In DNA, the CDR3 is TGTGCCAGCAGCTTCAGTAGAGATACGCAGTATTTT. As protein: CASSFSRDTQYF.